This record concerns one T cell receptor (beta chain) sequence. Original processing notes: From reference gene primer amplification, estimates of nucleated cell counts were derived. Assay: immunoSEQ multiplex PCR; the TCRdb copy retains only in-frame clones and omits some. From that table come the V and J calls and clone size; the DNA was used to work out D and trimming. Of 200,000 to 250,000 clones in the sample, over 80% were seen once. The CDR3 runs 15 residues. V dropped 4 bases and J dropped 1; count of bases not matched to a gene: 7. From germline, CDR1 is SGDLS and CDR2 YYNGEE. This record comes from a study of blood T cell repertoires in COVID-19. Study details: Sites across the United States, Italy and Spain contributed samples from acute and convalescent COVID-19.

The rearrangement links TRBV9 to TRBJ2-5; 7 positions match TRBD2. Material for sequencing was PBMCs or T cells enriched from blood (not recorded which). The receptor's source is a woman in her 40s who had recovered from COVID-19. This chain's CDR3 is CASSLWEGRQETQYF. CDR3 nucleotides: TGTGCCAGCAGCTTGTGGGAGGGGCGCCAAGAGACCCAGTACTTC.